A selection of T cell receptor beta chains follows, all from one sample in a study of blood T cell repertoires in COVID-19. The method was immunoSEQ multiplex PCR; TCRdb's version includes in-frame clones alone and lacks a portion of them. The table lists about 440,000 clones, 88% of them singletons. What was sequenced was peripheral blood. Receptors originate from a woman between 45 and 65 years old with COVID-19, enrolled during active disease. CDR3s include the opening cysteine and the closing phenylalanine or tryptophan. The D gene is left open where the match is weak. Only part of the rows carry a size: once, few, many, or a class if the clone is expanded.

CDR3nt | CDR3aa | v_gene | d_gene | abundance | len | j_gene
TGTGCCTGGAGCCCGACGGGGGTGACGGCTTTCTTT | CAWSPTGVTAFF | TRBV30 | NA | NA | 12 | TRBJ1-1
TGTGCCAGCAGTGAAATACTATTTTATGAGCAGTTCTTC | CASSEILFYEQFF | TRBV6-1 | NA | NA | 13 | TRBJ2-1
TGTGCCAGCTCACCTTTGGAGGCGTTTAATGAAAAACTGTTTTTT | CASSPLEAFNEKLFF | TRBV18 | NA | NA | 15 | TRBJ1-4
TGCGCCAGCAGCCCCGGGACAGACAACACCGGGGAGCTGTTTTTT | CASSPGTDNTGELFF | TRBV5-1 | TRBD1 | NA | 15 | TRBJ2-2
TGTGCCAGCAGCCCAGGGGGCGCTGGGGCCAACGTCCTGACTTTC | CASSPGGAGANVLTF | TRBV5-4 | TRBD1 | NA | 15 | TRBJ2-6
TGTGCCAGCAGTTTAGGAGGGAGATATAGCAATCAGCCCCAGCATTTT | CASSLGGRYSNQPQHF | TRBV28 | NA | NA | 16 | TRBJ1-5
TGTGCCTGGGACGCCGGGACCGGGGAGCTGTTTTTT | CAWDAGTGELFF | TRBV30 | NA | NA | 12 | TRBJ2-2
TGTGCCAGCAGCGTAGGGACTTCAAATAGTGGCACAGATACGCAGTATTTT | CASSVGTSNSGTDTQYF | TRBV9 | NA | NA | 17 | TRBJ2-3
TGTGCCAGCAGTTGGGTAGCGAATGAGCAGTTCTTC | CASSWVANEQFF | TRBV12-3/TRBV12-4 | NA | once | 12 | TRBJ2-1
TGTGCTAGTGGTTTGTGGGCTGACGAGCAGTACTTC | CASGLWADEQYF | TRBV12-5 | NA | NA | 12 | TRBJ2-7
TGTGCCAGCAGTTCCCGGGTCCTCAATGAGCAGTTCTTC | CASSSRVLNEQFF | TRBV7-2 | NA | NA | 13 | TRBJ2-1
TGTGCCACCAAGGCCGGGGGGGGGAATCAGCCCCAGCATTTT | CATKAGGGNQPQHF | TRBV28 | NA | NA | 14 | TRBJ1-5
TGTGCCAGCAGTTACGGAGTCTCACCCCTCCACTTT | CASSYGVSPLHF | TRBV6-2/TRBV6-3 | NA | NA | 12 | TRBJ1-6
TGTGCCAGCAGGCCAACACCTCAGGTGGGCTATGGCTACACCTTC | CASRPTPQVGYGYTF | TRBV28 | NA | NA | 15 | TRBJ1-2
TGCGCCAGCAGCTTTTCCGGGACTCCGGCCCTCCACTTT | CASSFSGTPALHF | TRBV5-1 | NA | NA | 13 | TRBJ1-6
TGTGCCAGCTCCGACCGACAGGTCTCGCCTTTCTTT | CASSDRQVSPFF | TRBV18 | NA | NA | 12 | TRBJ1-1
TGTGCCAGCAGCCCGGCGGGGGGGCAAGAGACCCAGTACTTC | CASSPAGGQETQYF | TRBV3-1/TRBV3-2 | TRBD2 | NA | 14 | TRBJ2-5
TGTGCCAGCAGTTACTCCGGGACAGGGAACAGCAATGAGCAGTTCTTC | CASSYSGTGNSNEQFF | TRBV6-6 | TRBD1 | NA | 16 | TRBJ2-1
TGCGCCAGCAGCCAACGCACAGGGGGGAACACTGAAGCTTTCTTT | CASSQRTGGNTEAFF | TRBV5-1 | TRBD1 | NA | 15 | TRBJ1-1
TGTGCCAGCACCCGCACGGGATCGGGTGAGCAGTTCTTC | CASTRTGSGEQFF | TRBV9 | NA | NA | 13 | TRBJ2-1
TGCGCCAGCAGCCAGATCGGGACTCCTTACGAGCAGTACTTC | CASSQIGTPYEQYF | TRBV4-1 | NA | NA | 14 | TRBJ2-7
TGTGCCACACAGGGCTCGAACACCGGGGAGCTGTTTTTT | CATQGSNTGELFF | TRBV24-1 | NA | NA | 13 | TRBJ2-2
TGCGCCAGCAGCATGGGACAGGGGGGCAATGAGCAGTTCTTC | CASSMGQGGNEQFF | TRBV5-1 | TRBD1 | NA | 14 | TRBJ2-1
TGTGCCAGCAGTTACTCGCCAGGGGCAGCCTATGGCTACACCTTC | CASSYSPGAAYGYTF | TRBV6-6 | NA | once | 15 | TRBJ1-2
TGTGCCAGTAGTAGGACAGGGTATGGCTACACCTTC | CASSRTGYGYTF | TRBV19 | TRBD1 | once | 12 | TRBJ1-2
TGCGCCAGCAGTGGTACAGGGGGAAGCAATCAGCCCCAGCATTTT | CASSGTGGSNQPQHF | TRBV10-2 | TRBD1 | once | 15 | TRBJ1-5
TGCGCCAGCAGCTTGGCCAAGGAGGGGCCCGAAGCTTTCTTT | CASSLAKEGPEAFF | TRBV5-1 | NA | NA | 14 | TRBJ1-1
TGTGCCAGCATCCGGGCGGGGCAGCGGCAAGAGACCCAGTACTTC | CASIRAGQRQETQYF | TRBV2 | NA | NA | 15 | TRBJ2-5
TGCGCCAGCAGCTTGGGCGAGTCCGTCCGCGAGCAGTACTTC | CASSLGESVREQYF | TRBV5-1 | NA | NA | 14 | TRBJ2-7
TGTGCCAGCAGCGCCATTCAGGGGTACGAGCAGTACTTC | CASSAIQGYEQYF | TRBV2 | NA | few | 13 | TRBJ2-7
TGTGCCAGCAGTGAGAGGACAGGGACTGAAGCTTTCTTT | CASSERTGTEAFF | TRBV2 | TRBD1 | NA | 13 | TRBJ1-1
TGTGCCAGCAGCGTAGACGGCGGAGCAAACACCATATATTTT | CASSVDGGANTIYF | TRBV9 | NA | once | 14 | TRBJ1-3
TGTGCCAGCAGCGTAGATGGAGGGTACGGAAACACCATATATTTT | CASSVDGGYGNTIYF | TRBV9 | NA | NA | 15 | TRBJ1-3
TGCGCCAGCAGCCCAGTGAACAGGGGGCTGGATAACTATGGCTACACCTTC | CASSPVNRGLDNYGYTF | TRBV5-1 | TRBD1 | NA | 17 | TRBJ1-2
TGTGCCAGCAGCCCAAAGGGGGACACCATATATTTT | CASSPKGDTIYF | TRBV12-3/TRBV12-4 | NA | NA | 12 | TRBJ1-3
TGTGCCAGCAGCCGAGGACAGGGGGCGAGGGGCACTGAAGCTTTCTTT | CASSRGQGARGTEAFF | TRBV9 | TRBD1 | NA | 16 | TRBJ1-1
TGTGCCAGCAGGACAGGGGTAGAGACCCAGTACTTC | CASRTGVETQYF | TRBV27 | TRBD1 | NA | 12 | TRBJ2-5